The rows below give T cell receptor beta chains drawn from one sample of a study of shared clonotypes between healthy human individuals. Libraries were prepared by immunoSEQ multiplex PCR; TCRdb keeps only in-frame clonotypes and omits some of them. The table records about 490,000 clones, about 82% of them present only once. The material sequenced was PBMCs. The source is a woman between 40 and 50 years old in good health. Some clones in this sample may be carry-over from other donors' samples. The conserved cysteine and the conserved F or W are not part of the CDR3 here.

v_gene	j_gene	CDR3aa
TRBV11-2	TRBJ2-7	ASSFNRDDYEQY
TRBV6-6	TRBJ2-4	ASSLPAENIQY
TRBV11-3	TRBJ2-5	ASSLGSETQY
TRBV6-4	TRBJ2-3	ASSDSRTGDMDTQY
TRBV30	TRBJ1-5	AWSVSSSSSNQPQH
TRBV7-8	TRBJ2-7	ASSGSRTGSVWQY
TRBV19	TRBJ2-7	ASSIYRSGPHEQY
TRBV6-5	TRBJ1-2	ASSYSWTGYGYT
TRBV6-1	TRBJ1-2	ASRRTGDYGYT
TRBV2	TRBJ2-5	ASSNTGREETQY
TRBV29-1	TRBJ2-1	SVETGYNEQF
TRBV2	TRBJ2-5	ASSEAHETQY
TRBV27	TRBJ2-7	ASSTLPGQGAYEQY
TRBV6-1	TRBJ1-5	ASSDNRYQPQH
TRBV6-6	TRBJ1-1	ASSDRVNTEAF
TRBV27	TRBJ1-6	ASRPTGGGGPLH
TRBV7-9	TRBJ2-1	ASSLTRLAALYNEQF
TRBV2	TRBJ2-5	ASRVTSGQETQY
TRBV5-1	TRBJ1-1	ASREDREGDEAF
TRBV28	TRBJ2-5	ASRSAGRWAETQY
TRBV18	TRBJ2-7	ASSPTTGAEQY
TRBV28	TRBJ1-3	ASRQNPGGASGNTIY
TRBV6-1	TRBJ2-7	ASIPDTGGYEQY
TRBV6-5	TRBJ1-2	ASSYSTGGGYT
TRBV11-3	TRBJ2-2	ASSLTSGLGELF
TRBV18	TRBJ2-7	ASSPRTSGTYEQY
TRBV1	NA	TSSQEALAGDQPYEQY
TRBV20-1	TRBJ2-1	SASNYHEQF
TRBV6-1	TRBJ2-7	ASSWTGSREQY
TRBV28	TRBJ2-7	ASSGGVTGDSYEQY
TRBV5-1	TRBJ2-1	ASSLGTGGSYNEQF
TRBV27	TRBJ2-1	ASSLGHPYNEQF
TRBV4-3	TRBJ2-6	ASSERAISGANVLT
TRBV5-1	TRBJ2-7	VSSSNSYEQY
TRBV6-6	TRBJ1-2	ASTSGTGYGYT
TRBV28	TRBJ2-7	ASSLSATRWEQY
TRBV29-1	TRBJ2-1	SVEYSYNEQF
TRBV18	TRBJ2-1	ASSPSDSSYNEQF
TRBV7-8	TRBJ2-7	ASSLPEGVQY
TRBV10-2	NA	ASSPGLVGTGELF
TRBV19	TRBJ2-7	ASSTTSDSYEQY
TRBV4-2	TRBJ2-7	ASSKDEGQGVDEQY
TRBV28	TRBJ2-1	ASSLSSGGGYNEQF
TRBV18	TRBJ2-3	ASSPEVSTDTQY
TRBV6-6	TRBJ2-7	ASSPGRYEQY
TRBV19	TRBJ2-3	ASSILAGGRTDTQY
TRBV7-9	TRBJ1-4	ASSLGQQPEKLF
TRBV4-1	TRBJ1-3	ASSHRGNTIY
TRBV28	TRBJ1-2	ASSLQGLYGYT
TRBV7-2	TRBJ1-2	ASSLESTNYGYT
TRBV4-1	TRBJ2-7	ASSPQASGSYEQY
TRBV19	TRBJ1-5	ASTQGPYQPQH
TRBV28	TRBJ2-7	ASSSAGGLYEQY
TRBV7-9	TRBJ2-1	ASSLVGLAGGEQF
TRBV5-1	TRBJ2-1	ASSLESSYNEQF
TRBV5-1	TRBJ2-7	ASSLEGSNYEQY
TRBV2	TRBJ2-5	ASSEQGQQQETQY
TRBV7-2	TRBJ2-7	ASSVRAGNDYEQY
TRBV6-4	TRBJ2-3	ASSATAPPDTQY
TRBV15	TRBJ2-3	ATSSPELANDRGRTDTQY